One and the same sample provided the 3 T cell receptor beta chains below, sequenced in a study of T cell repertoires in cytomegalovirus infection. Their specific antigens are unknown. Via MiXCR, TCRdb re-called the reads, giving one row per CDR3 protein. The sample holds approximately 350,000 distinct CDR3 sequences, roughly 36% seen once. The sequences come from cultured PBMCs, collected from culture after CMV antigen stimulation. The origin of the receptors is a human donor in good health (CMV status not recorded). Some clones in this sample may be carry-over from other donors' samples.

In this sample, this clonotype turned up a few times. V gene TRBV7-2 combines with J gene TRBJ2-3, with 7 bases identical to TRBD1. From germline, CDR1 is SGHTA and CDR2 FQGNSA. The CDR3 totals 15 residues. Germline trimming cut 5 bases from V and 2 bases from J; bases unmatched to any gene: 7. The CDR3, as DNA: TGTGCCAGCAGCACACAACAGGGGTACACAGATACGCAGTATTTT. It yields the protein CASSTQQGYTDTQYF.

The J gene is TRBJ1-4, the V gene TRBV11-2; D gene uncertain. Germline lookup yields CDR1 SGHAT and CDR2 FQNNGV. V was pared by 5 bases and J by 9 bases, with 13 bases between. CDR3 length: 13 residues. CDR3 residues: CASSPRLGKKLFF. The DNA for the CDR3 is TGTGCCAGCAGCCCCCGTCTCGGGAAAAAACTGTTTTTT.

This chain uses TRBV4-3 with TRBJ2-3; D possibly corresponds to TRBD1 (5 bases). Germline V gene sequence: CDR1 LGHNA, CDR2 YSLEER. Trimming took off 1 base at V and 1 base at J, with 9 bases between the two ends. This CDR3 is 15 amino acids long. In DNA, the CDR3 is TGCGCCAGCAGCCAAGGACAGCGTGGCACAGATACGCAGTATTTT. Translating gives CASSQGQRGTDTQYF.